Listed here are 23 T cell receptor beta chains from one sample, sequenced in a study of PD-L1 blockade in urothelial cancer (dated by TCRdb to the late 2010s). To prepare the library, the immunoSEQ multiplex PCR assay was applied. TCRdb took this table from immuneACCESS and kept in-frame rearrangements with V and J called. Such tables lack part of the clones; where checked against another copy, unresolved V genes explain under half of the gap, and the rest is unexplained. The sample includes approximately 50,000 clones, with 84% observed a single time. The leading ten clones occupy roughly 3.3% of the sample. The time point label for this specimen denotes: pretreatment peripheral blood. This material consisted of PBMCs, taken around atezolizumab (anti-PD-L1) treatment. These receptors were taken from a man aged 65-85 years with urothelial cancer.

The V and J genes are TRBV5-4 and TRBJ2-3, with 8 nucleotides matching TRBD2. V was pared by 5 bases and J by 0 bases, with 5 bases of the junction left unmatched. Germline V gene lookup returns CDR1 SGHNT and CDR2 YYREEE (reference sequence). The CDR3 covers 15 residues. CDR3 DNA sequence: TGTGCCAGCAGTCCGCGGGGGGCGAGCACAGATACGCAGTATTTT. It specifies CASSPRGASTDTQYF.

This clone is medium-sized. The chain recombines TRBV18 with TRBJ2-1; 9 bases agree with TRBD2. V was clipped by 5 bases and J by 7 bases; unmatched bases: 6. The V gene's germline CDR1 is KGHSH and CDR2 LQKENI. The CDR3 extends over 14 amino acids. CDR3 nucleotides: TGTGCCAGCTCATTAGCGGGAGCTAGGAATGAGCAGTTCTTC. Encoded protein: CASSLAGARNEQFF. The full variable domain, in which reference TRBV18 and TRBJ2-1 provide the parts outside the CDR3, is NAGVMQNPRHLVRRRGQEARLRCSPMKGHSHVYWYRQLPEEGLKFMVYLQKENIIDESGMPKERFSAEFPKEGPSILRIQQVVRGDSAAYFCASSLAGARNEQFFGPGTRLTVL.

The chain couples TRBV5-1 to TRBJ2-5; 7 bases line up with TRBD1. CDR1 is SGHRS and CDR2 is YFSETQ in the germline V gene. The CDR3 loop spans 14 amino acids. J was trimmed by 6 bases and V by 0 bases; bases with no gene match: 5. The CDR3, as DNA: TGCGCCAGCAGCTTGGAGGGGGCGCACCAGACCCAGTACTTC. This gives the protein CASSLEGAHQTQYF.

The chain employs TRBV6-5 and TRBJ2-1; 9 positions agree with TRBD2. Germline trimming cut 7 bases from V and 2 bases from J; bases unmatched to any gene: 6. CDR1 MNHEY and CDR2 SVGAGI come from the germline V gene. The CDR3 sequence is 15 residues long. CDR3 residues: CASTLTSGTYNEQFF. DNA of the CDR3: TGTGCCAGCACCCTGACTAGCGGCACCTACAATGAGCAGTTCTTC.

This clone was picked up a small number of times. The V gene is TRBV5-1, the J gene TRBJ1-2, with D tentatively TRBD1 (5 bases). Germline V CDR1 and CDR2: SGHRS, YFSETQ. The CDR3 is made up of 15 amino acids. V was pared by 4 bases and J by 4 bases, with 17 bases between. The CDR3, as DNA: TGCGCCAGCAGCGGGGCAGACGCTAATATCTATGGCTACACCTTC. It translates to CASSGADANIYGYTF.

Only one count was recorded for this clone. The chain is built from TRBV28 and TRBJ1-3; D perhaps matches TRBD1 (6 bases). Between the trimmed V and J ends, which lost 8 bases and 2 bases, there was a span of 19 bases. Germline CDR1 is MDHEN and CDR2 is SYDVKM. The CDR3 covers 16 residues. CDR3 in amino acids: CASHQGPGRAGNTIYF. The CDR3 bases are TGTGCCAGCCATCAGGGGCCAGGGAGGGCTGGAAACACCATATATTTT.

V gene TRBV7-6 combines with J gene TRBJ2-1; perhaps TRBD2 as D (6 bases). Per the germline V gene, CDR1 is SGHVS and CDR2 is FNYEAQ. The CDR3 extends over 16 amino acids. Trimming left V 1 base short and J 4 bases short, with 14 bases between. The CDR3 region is CASSLDPSGPYNEQFF. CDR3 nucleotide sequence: TGTGCCAGCAGCTTAGACCCCAGCGGGCCTTACAATGAGCAGTTCTTC.

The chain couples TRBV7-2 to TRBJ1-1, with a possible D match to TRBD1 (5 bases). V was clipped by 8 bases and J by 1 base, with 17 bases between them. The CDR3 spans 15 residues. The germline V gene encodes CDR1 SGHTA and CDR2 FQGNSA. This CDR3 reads CASSGVGVRNTEAFF. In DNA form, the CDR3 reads TGTGCCAGCTCGGGGGTCGGGGTAAGGAACACTGAAGCTTTCTTT.

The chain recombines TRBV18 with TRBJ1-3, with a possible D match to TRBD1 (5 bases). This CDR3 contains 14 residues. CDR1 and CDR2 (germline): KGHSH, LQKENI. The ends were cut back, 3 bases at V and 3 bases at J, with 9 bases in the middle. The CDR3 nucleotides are TGTGCCAGCTCACCGGGCAGGGATGGAAACACCATATATTTT. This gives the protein CASSPGRDGNTIYF.

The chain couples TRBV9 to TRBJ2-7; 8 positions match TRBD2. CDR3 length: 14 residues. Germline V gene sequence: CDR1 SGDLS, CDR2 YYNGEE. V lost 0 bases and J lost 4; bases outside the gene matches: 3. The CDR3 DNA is TGTGCCAGCAGCGTAGGAGCGGGGGCGTACGAGCAGTACTTC. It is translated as CASSVGAGAYEQYF.

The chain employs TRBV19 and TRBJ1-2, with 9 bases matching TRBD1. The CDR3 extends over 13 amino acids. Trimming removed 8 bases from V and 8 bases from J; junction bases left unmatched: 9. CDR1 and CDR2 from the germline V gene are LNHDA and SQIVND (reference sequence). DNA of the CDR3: TGTGCCAGTTCGTTGAGGGACAGGGACGGCTACACCTTC. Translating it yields CASSLRDRDGYTF.

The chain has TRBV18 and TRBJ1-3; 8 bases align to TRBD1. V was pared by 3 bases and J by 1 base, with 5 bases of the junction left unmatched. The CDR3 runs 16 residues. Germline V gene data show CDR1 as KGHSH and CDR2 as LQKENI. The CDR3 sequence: CASSPGTGSSGNTIYF. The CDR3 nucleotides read TGTGCCAGCTCACCCGGGACAGGTTCTTCTGGAAACACCATATATTTT.

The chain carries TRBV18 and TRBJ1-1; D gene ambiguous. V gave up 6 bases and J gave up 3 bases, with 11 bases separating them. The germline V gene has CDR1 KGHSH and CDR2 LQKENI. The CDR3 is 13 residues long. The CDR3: CASSQRGDTEAFF. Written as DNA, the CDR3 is TGTGCCAGCTCTCAACGCGGGGACACTGAAGCTTTCTTT.

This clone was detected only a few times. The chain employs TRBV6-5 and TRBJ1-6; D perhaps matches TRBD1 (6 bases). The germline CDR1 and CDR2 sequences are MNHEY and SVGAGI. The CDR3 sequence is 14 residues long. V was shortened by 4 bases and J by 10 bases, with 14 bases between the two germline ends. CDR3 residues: CASSSLDRESPLHF. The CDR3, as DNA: TGTGCCAGCAGTTCATTGGACAGAGAATCACCCCTCCACTTT.

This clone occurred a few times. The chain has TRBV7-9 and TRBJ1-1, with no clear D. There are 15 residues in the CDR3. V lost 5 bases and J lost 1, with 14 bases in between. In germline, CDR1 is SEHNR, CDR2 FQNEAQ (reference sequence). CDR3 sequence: CASSPANSRNTEAFF. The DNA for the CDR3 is TGTGCCAGCAGCCCCGCTAATTCGAGGAACACTGAAGCTTTCTTT.

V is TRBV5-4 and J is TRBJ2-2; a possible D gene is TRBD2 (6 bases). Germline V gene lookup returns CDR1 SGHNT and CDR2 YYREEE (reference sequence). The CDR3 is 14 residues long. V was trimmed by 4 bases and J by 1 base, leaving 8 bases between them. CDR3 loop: CASSGEVNTGELFF. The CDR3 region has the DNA TGTGCCAGCAGCGGGGAGGTGAACACCGGGGAGCTGTTTTTT.

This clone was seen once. In nucleotides, the CDR3 is TGTGCCAGTAGTATCGGGCGGGCCACCAAGTCTGAAGCTTTCTTT. The encoded protein is CASSIGRATKSEAFF. The chain couples TRBV19 to TRBJ1-1, with D uncertain. CDR1 LNHDA and CDR2 SQIVND come from the germline V gene (reference sequence). This CDR3 is built from 15 residues. V was trimmed by 3 bases and J by 6 bases, leaving 17 bases between them.

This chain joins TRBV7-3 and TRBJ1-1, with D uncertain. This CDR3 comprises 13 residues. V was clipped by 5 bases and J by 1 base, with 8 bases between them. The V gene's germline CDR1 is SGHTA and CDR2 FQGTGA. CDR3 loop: CASSKAPNTEAFF. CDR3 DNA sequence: TGTGCCAGCAGCAAAGCCCCGAACACTGAAGCTTTCTTT. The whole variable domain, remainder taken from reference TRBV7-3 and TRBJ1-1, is GAGVSQTPSNKVTEKGKYVELRCDPISGHTALYWYRQSLGQGPEFLIYFQGTGAADDSGLPNDRFFAVRPEGSVSTLKIQRTERGDSAVYLCASSKAPNTEAFFGQGTRLTVV.

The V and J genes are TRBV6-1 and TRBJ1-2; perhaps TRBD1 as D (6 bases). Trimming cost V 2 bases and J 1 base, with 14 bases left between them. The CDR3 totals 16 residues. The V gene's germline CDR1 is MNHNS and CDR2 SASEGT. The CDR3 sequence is CASSEQTGIDNYGYTF. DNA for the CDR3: TGTGCCAGCAGTGAACAAACAGGGATCGATAACTATGGCTACACCTTC.

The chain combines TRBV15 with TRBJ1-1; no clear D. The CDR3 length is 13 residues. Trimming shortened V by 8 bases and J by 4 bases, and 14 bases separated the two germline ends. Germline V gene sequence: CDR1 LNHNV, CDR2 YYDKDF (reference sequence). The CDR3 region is CATRFGSSTEAFF. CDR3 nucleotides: TGTGCCACCCGCTTCGGGAGTAGCACTGAAGCTTTCTTT.

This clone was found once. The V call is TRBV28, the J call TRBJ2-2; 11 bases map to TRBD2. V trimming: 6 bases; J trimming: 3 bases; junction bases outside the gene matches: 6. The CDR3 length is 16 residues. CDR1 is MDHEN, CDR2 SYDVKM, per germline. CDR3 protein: CASRSGTSGDTGELFF. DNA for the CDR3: TGTGCCAGCAGATCCGGGACTAGCGGAGACACCGGGGAGCTGTTTTTT.

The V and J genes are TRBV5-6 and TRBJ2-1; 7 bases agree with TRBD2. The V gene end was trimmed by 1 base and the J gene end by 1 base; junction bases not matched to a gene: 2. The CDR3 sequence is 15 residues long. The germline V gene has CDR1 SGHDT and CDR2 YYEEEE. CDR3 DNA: TGTGCCAGCAGCTTGCCAGCGGGATCCTACAATGAGCAGTTCTTC. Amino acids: CASSLPAGSYNEQFF.

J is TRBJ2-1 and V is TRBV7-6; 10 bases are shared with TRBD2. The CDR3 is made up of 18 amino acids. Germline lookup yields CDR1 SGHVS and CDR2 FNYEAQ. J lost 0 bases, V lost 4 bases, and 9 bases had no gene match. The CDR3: CASSSGGLADLSYNEQFF. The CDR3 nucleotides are TGTGCCAGCAGCTCGGGAGGACTAGCGGACCTCTCCTACAATGAGCAGTTCTTC.